This TCR beta chain was sequenced for a study of T cell responses to AZD1222 COVID-19 vaccine. Whole-study results and caveats: Among vaccine-associated CD4 TCRs, coverage spanned spike, with dominance at 160-218 and 743-854. Unmutated regions of variants are reportedly targeted by nearly half of spike-specific TCRs. Females outnumbered males among donors, who were mostly white British; clonal diversity was possibly underestimated. After two AZD1222 doses, spike-specific TCR breadth and depth rose versus day 0.

As concerns this clone: The antigen remains undetermined.

Germline V gives CDR1 KGHSH, CDR2 LQKENI. The CDR3 covers 16 residues. Losses at the gene ends were 3 bases for V and 1 base for J; bases not matched to a gene: 7. TCRdb's table, derived via immunoSEQ multiplex PCR, lists solely in-frame clones and lacks some. Of fewer than 200,000 clones listed, about 90% are singletons. The source is an adult who received the MenACWY meningococcal vaccine as a control. The input for sequencing was peripheral blood, taken 28 days after the second dose of the MenACWY control vaccine. The chain joins TRBV18 to TRBJ2-5, with TRBD2 identical over 8 bases. The CDR3 nucleotides read TGTGCCAGCTCACCGTTGGCGGGAGGATTCCAAGAGACCCAGTACTTC. Encoded protein: CASSPLAGGFQETQYF.